This TCR beta chain stems from a study of blood T cells in healthy people across ages. Together with a sample-barcoded 5' primer, a J-beta primer mix was included in a second PCR lasting about 6 to 11 cycles. Unique molecular identifiers of 12 random nucleotides labeled each cDNA. TCRdb re-called the 5' RACE reads with MiXCR, one entry per CDR3 protein. The top ten clones hold approximately 4% of a sample with about 1.5 million distinct CDR3 sequences, 35% to 45% of them seen once. Between the trimmed V and J ends, which lost 8 bases and 6 bases, there was a span of 17 bases. This CDR3 has 12 residues. Germline V gene data show CDR1 as DFQATT and CDR2 as SNEGSKA (reference sequence). Drawn from each donor were around 9.1 milliliters of peripheral blood. Each sample had at least 6.5 million PBMCs isolated.

This clonotype was sampled from a woman younger than 35 in good health. Sequenced sample: blood. The V and J genes are TRBV20-1 and TRBJ2-7; D is possibly TRBD1 (6 bases). As DNA, the CDR3 is TGCAGTCCCAGGCAGGGGAACGGCGAGCAGTACTTC. Protein: CSPRQGNGEQYF.